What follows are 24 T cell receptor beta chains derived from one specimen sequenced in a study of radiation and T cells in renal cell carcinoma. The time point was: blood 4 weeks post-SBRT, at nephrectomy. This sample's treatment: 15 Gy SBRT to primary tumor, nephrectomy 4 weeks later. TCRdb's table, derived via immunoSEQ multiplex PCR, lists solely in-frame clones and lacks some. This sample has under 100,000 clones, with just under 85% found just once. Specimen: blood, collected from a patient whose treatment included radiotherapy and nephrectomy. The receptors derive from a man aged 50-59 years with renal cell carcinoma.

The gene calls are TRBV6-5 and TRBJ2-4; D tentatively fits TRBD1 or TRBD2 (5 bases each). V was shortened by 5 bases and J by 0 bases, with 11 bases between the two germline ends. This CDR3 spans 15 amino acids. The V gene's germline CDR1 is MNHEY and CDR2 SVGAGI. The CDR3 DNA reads TGTGCCAGCAGTCGGGACGGTCTAGCCAAAAACATTCAGTACTTC. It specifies CASSRDGLAKNIQYF.

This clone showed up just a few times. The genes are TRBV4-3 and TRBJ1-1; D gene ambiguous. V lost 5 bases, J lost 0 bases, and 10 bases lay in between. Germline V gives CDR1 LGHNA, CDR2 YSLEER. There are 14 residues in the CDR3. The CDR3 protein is CASSTEFMNTEAFF. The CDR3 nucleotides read TGCGCCAGCAGCACTGAGTTTATGAACACTGAAGCTTTCTTT.

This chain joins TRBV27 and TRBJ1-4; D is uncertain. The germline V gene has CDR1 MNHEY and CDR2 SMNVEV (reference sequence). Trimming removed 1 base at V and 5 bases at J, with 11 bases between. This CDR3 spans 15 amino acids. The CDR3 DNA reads TGTGCCAGCAGTTTATGGGCAACTGGGAATGAAAAACTGTTTTTT. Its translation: CASSLWATGNEKLFF.

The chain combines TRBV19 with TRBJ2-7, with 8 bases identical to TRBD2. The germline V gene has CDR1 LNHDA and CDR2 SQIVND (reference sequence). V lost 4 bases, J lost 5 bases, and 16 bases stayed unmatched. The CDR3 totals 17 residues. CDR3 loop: CASSRAQIGTSIHEQYF. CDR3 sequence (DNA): TGTGCCAGTAGTAGAGCCCAGATCGGGACTAGTATTCACGAGCAGTACTTC.

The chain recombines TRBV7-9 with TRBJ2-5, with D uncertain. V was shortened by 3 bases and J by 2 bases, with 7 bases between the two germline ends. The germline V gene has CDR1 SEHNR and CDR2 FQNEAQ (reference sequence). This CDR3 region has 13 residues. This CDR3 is CASSFYRQETQYF. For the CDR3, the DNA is TGTGCCAGCAGCTTTTATAGACAAGAGACCCAGTACTTC.

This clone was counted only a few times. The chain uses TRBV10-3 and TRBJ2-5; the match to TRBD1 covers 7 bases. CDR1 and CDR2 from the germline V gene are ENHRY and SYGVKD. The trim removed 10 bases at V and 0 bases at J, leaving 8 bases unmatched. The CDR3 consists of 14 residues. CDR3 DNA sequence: TGTGCCACGGCGGACAGGACATACCAAGAGACCCAGTACTTC. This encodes CATADRTYQETQYF.

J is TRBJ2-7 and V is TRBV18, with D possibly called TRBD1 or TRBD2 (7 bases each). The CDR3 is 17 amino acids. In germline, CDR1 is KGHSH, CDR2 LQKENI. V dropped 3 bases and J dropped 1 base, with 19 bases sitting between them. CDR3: CASSPGGGTEFSYEQYF. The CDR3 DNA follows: TGTGCCAGCTCACCTGGGGGAGGGACAGAGTTTTCCTACGAGCAGTACTTC.

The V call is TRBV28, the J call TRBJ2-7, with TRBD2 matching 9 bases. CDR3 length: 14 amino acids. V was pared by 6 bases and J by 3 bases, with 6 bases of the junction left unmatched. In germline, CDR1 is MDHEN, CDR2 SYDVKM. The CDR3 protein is CASRMGLAVYEQYF. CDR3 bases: TGTGCCAGCAGGATGGGACTAGCAGTCTACGAGCAGTACTTC.

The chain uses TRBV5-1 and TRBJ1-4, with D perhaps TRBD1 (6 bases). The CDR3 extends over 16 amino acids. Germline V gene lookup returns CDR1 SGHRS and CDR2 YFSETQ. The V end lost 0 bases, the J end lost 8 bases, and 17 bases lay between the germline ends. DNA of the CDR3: TGCGCCAGCAGCTTGGCCCCGTCCGGAGGGGGGGAAAAACTGTTTTTT. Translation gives CASSLAPSGGGEKLFF.

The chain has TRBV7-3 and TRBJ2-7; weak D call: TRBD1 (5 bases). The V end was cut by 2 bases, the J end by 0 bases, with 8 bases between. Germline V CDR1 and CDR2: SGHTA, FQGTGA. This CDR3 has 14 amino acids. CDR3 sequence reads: CASSLQGSSYEQYF. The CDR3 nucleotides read TGTGCCAGCAGCTTACAGGGTAGCTCCTACGAGCAGTACTTC.

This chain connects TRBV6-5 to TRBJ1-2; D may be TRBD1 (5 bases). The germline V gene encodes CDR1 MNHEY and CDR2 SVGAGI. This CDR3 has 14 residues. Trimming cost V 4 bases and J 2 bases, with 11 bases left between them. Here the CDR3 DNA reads TGTGCCAGCAGTTTCCTGACAGACAACTATGGCTACACCTTC. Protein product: CASSFLTDNYGYTF.

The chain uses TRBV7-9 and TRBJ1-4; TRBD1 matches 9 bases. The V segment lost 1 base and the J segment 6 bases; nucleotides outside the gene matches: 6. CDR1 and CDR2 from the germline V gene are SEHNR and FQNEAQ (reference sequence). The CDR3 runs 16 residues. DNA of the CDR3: TGTGCCAGCAGCTTAGTCGTCGGGACAGGGTATGAAAAACTGTTTTTT. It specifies CASSLVVGTGYEKLFF.

CDR3 sequence reads: CASSESGGAYEQYF. Here the CDR3 DNA reads TGTGCCAGCAGTGAATCGGGGGGGGCCTACGAGCAGTACTTC. This rearrangement joins TRBV2 to TRBJ2-7, with 8 bases that match TRBD2. This CDR3 spans 14 amino acids. CDR1 is SNHLY, CDR2 FYNNEI, per germline. V dropped 2 bases and J dropped 2; count of bases not matched to a gene: 2. Based on the CDR3 plus reference TRBV2 and TRBJ2-7, the full variable domain is EPEVTQTPSHQVTQMGQEVILRCVPISNHLYFYWYRQILGQKVEFLVSFYNNEISEKSEIFDDQFSVERPDGSNFTLKIRSTKLEDSAMYFCASSESGGAYEQYFGPGTRLTVT.

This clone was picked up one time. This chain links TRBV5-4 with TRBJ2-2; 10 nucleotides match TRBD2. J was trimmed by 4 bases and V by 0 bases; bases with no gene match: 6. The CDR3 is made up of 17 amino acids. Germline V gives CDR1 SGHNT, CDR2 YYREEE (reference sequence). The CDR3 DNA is TGTGCCAGCAGCTTGGGTGGCCTAGCGGGAGTCACCGGGGAGCTGTTTTTT. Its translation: CASSLGGLAGVTGELFF.

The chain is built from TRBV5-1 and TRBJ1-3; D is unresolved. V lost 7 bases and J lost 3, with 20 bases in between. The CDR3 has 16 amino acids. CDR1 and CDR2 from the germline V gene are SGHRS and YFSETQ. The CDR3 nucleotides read TGCGCCAGCCGTCCGGACCCAGGATCGGGTGGAAACACCATATATTTT. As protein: CASRPDPGSGGNTIYF.

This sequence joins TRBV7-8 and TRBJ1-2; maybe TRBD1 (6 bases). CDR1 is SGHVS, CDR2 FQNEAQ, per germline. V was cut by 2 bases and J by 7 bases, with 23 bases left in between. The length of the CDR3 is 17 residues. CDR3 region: CASSLNRDPTGAGGYTF. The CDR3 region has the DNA TGTGCCAGCAGCTTAAACCGGGACCCTACGGGGGCGGGTGGCTACACCTTC.

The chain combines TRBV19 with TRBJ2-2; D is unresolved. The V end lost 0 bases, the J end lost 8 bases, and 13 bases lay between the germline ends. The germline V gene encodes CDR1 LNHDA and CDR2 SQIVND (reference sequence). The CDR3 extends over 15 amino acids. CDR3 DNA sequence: TGTGCCAGTAGTATAGATCCTCGATTGGGGGGGGAGCTGTTTTTT. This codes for CASSIDPRLGGELFF.

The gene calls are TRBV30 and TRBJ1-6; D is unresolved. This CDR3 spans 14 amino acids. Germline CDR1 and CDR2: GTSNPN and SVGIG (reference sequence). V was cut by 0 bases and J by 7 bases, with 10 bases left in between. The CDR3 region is CAWSVSGKNSPLHF. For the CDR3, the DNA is TGTGCCTGGAGTGTCAGTGGGAAGAATTCACCCCTCCACTTT.

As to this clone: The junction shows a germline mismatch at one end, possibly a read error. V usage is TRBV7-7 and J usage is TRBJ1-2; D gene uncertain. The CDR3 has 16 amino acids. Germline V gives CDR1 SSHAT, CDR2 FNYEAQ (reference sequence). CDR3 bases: TGTGCTAGCAGCTTAGCGAAGGCTATCAGTCGTTCCGGCTACACCTTC. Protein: CASSLAKAISRSGYTF.

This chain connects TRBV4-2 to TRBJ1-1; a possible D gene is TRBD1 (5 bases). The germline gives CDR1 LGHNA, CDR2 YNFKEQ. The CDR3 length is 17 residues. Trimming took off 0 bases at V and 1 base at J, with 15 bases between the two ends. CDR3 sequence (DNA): TGTGCCAGCAGCCAAGAGTATGGGGCCCAGGGGAACACTGAAGCTTTCTTT. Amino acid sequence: CASSQEYGAQGNTEAFF.

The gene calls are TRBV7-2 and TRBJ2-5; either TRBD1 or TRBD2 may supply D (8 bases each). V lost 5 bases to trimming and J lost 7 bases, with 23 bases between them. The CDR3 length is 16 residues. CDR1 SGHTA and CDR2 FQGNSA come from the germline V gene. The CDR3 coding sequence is TGTGCCAGCAGCCGCGGGGGGACAGGTACGACTCGGACCCAGTACTTC. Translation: CASSRGGTGTTRTQYF.

CDR3 sequence reads: CASNHRGPYYGYTF. As DNA, the CDR3 is TGTGCCAGCAACCACAGGGGGCCGTATTATGGCTACACCTTC. The rearrangement links TRBV21-1 to TRBJ1-2; no DNA check was done on the table's D call, TRBD1. TRBV21-1 counts as a pseudogene. The CDR3 runs to 14 residues.

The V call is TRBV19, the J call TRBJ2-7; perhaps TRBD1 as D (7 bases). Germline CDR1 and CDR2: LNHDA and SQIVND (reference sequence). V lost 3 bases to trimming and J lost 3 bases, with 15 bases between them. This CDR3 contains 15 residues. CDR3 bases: TGTGCCAGTAGTATTGAGAACAGGGGAGGCTACGAGCAGTACTTC. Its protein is CASSIENRGGYEQYF.

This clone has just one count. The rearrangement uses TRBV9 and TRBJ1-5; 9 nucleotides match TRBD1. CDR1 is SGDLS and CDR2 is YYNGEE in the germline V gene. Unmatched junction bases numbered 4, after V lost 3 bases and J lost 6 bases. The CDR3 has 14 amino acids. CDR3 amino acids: CASSGTGASQPQHF. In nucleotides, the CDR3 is TGTGCCAGCAGCGGGACAGGGGCCTCTCAGCCCCAGCATTTT.